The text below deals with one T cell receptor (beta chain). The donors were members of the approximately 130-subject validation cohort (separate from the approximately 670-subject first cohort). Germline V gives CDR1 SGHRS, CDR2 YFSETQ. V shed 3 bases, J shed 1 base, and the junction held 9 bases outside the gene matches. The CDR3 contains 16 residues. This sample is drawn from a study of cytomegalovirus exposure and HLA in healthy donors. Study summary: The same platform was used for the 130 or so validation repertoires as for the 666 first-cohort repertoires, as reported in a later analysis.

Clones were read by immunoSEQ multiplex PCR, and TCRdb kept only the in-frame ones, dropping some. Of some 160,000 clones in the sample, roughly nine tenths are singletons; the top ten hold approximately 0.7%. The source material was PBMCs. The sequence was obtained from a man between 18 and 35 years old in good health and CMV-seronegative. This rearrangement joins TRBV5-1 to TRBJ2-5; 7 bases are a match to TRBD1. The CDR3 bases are TGCGCCAGCAGCTCCTCGGGACAGATGGCCCAAGAGACCCAGTACTTC. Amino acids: CASSSSGQMAQETQYF. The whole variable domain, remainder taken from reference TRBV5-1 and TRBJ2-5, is KAGVTQTPRYLIKTRGQQVTLSCSPISGHRSVSWYQQTPGQGLQFLFEYFSETQRNKGNFPGRFSGRQFSNSRSEMNVSTLELGDSALYLCASSSSGQMAQETQYFGPGTRLLVL.